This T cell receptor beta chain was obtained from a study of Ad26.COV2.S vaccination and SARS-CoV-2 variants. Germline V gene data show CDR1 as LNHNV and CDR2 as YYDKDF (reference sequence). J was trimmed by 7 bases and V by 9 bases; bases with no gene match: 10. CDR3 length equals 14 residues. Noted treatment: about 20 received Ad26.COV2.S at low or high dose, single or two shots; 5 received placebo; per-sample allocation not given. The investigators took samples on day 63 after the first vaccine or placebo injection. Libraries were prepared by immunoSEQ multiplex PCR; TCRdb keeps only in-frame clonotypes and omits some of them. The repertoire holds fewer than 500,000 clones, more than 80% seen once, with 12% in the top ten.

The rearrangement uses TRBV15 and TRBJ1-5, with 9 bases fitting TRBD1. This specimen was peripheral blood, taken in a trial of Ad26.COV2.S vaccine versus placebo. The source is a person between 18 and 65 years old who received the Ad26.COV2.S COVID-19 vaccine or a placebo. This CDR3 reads CATSRDRVLQPQHF. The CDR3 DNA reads TGTGCCACAAGCCGGGACAGGGTATTACAGCCCCAGCATTTT.